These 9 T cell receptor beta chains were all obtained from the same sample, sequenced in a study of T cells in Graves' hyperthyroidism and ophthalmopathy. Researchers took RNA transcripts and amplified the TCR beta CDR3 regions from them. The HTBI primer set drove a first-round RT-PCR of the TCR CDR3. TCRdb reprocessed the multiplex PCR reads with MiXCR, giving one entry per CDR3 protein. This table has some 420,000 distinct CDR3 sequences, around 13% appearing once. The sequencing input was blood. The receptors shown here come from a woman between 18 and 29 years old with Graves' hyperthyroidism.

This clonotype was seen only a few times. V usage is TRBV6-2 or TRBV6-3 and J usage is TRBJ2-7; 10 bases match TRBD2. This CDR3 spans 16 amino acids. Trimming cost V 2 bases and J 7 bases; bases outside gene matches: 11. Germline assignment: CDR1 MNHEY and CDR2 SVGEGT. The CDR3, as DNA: TGTGCCAGCAGTTACCCCCTAGCGGGAGATCCGTGGGAGCAGTACTTC. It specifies CASSYPLAGDPWEQYF.

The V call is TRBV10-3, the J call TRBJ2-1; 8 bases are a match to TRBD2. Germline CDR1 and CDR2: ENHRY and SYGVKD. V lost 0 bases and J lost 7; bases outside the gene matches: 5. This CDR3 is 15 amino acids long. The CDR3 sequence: CAISESDGRANEQFF. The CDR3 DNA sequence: TGTGCCATCAGTGAGTCCGACGGGAGGGCAAATGAGCAGTTCTTC.

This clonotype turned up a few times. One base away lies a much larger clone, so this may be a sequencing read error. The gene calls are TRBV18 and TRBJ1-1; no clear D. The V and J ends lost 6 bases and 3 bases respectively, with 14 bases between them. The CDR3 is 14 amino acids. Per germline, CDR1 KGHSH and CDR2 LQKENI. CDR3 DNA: TGTGCCAGCTCCCCTCAATGCGCGGACACTGAAGCTTTCTTT. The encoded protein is CASSPQCADTEAFF.

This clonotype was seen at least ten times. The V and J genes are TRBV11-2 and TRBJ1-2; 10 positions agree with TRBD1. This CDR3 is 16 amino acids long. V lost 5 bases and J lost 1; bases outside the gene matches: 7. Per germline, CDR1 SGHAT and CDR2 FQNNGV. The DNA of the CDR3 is TGTGCCAGCAGCAAGATCCGGGACAGGGGTAACTATGGCTACACCTTC. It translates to CASSKIRDRGNYGYTF. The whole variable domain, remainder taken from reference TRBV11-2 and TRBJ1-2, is EAGVAQSPRYKIIEKRQSVAFWCNPISGHATLYWYQQILGQGPKLLIQFQNNGVVDDSQLPKDRFSAERLKGVDSTLKIQPAKLEDSAVYLCASSKIRDRGNYGYTFGSGTRLTVV.

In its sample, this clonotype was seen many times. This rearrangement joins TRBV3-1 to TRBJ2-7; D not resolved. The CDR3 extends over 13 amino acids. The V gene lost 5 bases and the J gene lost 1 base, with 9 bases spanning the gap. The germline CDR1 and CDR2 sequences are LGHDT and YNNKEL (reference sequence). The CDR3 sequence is CASSGGRSYEQYF. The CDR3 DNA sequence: TGTGCCAGCAGCGGCGGCAGATCCTACGAGCAGTACTTC.

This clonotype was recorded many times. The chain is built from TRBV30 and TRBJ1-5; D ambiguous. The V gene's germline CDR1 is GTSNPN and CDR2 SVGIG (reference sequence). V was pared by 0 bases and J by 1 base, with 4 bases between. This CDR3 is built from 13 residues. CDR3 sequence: CAWSVSSNQPQHF. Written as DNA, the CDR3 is TGTGCCTGGAGTGTCAGCAGCAATCAGCCCCAGCATTTT.

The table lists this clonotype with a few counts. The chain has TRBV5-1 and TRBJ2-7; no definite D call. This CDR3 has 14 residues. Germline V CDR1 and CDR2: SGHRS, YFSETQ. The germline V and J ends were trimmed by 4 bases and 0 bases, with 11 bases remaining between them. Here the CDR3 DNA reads TGCGCCAGCAGCCCACCTGTGGGCTCCTACGAGCAGTACTTC. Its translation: CASSPPVGSYEQYF.

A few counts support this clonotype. In DNA, the CDR3 is TGTGCCAGCTCACCCCCAGGAGCGGGAGTTGGAGAGACCCAGTACTTC. This codes for CASSPPGAGVGETQYF. The rearrangement joins TRBV18 to TRBJ2-5, with TRBD2 matching over 8 bases. The V and J ends lost 3 bases and 4 bases, in that order; junction bases with no gene match: 10. Germline CDR1 and CDR2: KGHSH and LQKENI. CDR3 length: 16 residues.

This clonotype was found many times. The CDR3, as DNA: TGTGCCATCAGTGAGGGAGGCTCGAGGGGAAGCACAGATACGCAGTATTTT. Translating gives CAISEGGSRGSTDTQYF. This chain links TRBV10-3 with TRBJ2-3, with D possibly being TRBD1 or TRBD2 (5 bases each). Trimming removed 2 bases at V and 0 bases at J, with 15 bases between. This CDR3 region has 17 residues. In germline, CDR1 is ENHRY, CDR2 SYGVKD.